A selection of T cell receptor beta chains follows, all from one sample in a study of ipilimumab plus nivolumab after autologous stem cell transplantation. TCRdb's copy holds only in-frame clones and misses some; the assay was immunoSEQ multiplex PCR. The sample carries approximately 20,000 clones, around 74% recorded once. Sequenced material: PBMCs, taken in a trial of ipilimumab plus nivolumab as post-transplant consolidation. These receptors were taken from a male donor with diffuse large B-cell lymphoma. The CDR3 runs from the conserved cysteine through the conserved F or W. D genes are given only for firm matches. Only part of the rows carry a size: once, few, many, or a class if the clone is expanded.

v_gene	d_gene	abundance	j_gene	CDR3aa	CDR3nt
TRBV27	TRBD2	.	TRBJ2-7	CASSHLADASYEQYF	TGTGCCAGCAGCCATCTAGCGGACGCCTCCTACGAGCAGTACTTC
TRBV5-1	.	.	TRBJ1-1	CASSQLGDVNTEAFF	TGCGCCAGCAGCCAACTAGGGGACGTGAACACTGAAGCTTTCTTT
TRBV11-1	.	.	TRBJ1-1	CASSPLEGGTEAFF	TGTGCCAGCAGCCCGCTCGAGGGAGGGACTGAAGCTTTCTTT
TRBV9	TRBD2	.	TRBJ2-7	CASSEGLAGVGQYF	TGTGCCAGCAGCGAGGGACTAGCGGGAGTAGGGCAGTACTTC
TRBV7-9	.	.	TRBJ1-3	CASSFSGNTIYF	TGTGCCAGTTCCTTTTCTGGAAACACCATATATTTT
TRBV5-4	.	.	TRBJ2-3	CASSSKAGDTQYF	TGTGCCAGCAGCAGCAAAGCCGGAGATACGCAGTATTTT
TRBV15	TRBD2	.	TRBJ2-7	CATSIPGGGTSSYEQYF	TGTGCCACCAGCATCCCAGGCGGGGGAACTAGCTCCTACGAGCAGTACTTC
TRBV7-9	TRBD2	.	TRBJ2-1	CASSLLAGGIVDEQFF	TGTGCCAGCAGCTTACTAGCGGGAGGGATTGTAGATGAGCAGTTCTTC
TRBV29-1	.	.	TRBJ1-6	CSVAQQAGSPLHF	TGCAGCGTTGCGCAACAGGCTGGATCACCCCTCCACTTT
TRBV27	TRBD1	.	TRBJ1-2	CASSRGGNYGYTF	TGTGCCAGCAGTCGAGGGGGCAACTATGGCTACACCTTC
TRBV4-1	.	.	TRBJ2-2	CASSQDLGGLFF	TGCGCCAGCAGCCAAGATCTAGGTGGGCTGTTTTTT
TRBV11-3	.	few	TRBJ2-5	CASSRRTLQETQYF	TGTGCCAGCAGCCGCAGAACGTTACAAGAGACCCAGTACTTC
TRBV5-3	.	.	TRBJ2-5	CARSLMGKYF	TGTGCCAGAAGCTTGATGGGGAAGTACTTC
TRBV11-1	.	.	TRBJ2-1	CASSRVGATNEQFF	TGTGCCAGCAGCCGCGTGGGGGCTACGAATGAGCAGTTCTTC
TRBV25-1	.	.	TRBJ2-2	CASRTDSTGELFF	TGTGCCAGCAGGACGGACAGCACCGGGGAGCTGTTTTTT